The entry that follows covers one T cell receptor (beta chain) sequence. Its specificity is not known. Noted treatment: 10-day PBMC culture with coronavirus spike peptide pools or control peptides (ViraFEST assay). A negative selection step was used to isolate CD4+ T cells once culture had run for approximately eleven days. The CDR3 sequence is 15 residues long. Between the trimmed V and J ends, which lost 6 bases and 4 bases, there was a span of 18 bases. Germline V CDR1 and CDR2: MNHNS, SASEGT. The data are from a study of vaccination and CD4 T cells after COVID-19. General study points: Although the median of SARS-CoV-2-reactive clonotypes rose from approximately 21 to 38, the change was not significant.

Cultured CD4+ T cell DNA underwent sequencing with the Oncomine TCR Beta short-read assay. TCRdb called the PCR reads again in MiXCR, with one record for every CDR3 protein. Among around 15,000 distinct CDR3 sequences, 52% were seen once, and the ten largest hold 3.5% to 4.5%. The clonotype originates from a human donor who had recovered from COVID-19. The V call is TRBV6-1, the J call TRBJ2-5; perhaps TRBD2 as D (7 bases). The sample in question was CD4+ T cells from blood, cultured in vitro, obtained before SARS-CoV-2 vaccination. The CDR3 loop is CASREGGHAGETQYF. CDR3 nucleotide sequence: TGTGCCAGCAGGGAGGGGGGGCATGCCGGAGAGACCCAGTACTTC.